What follows are 18 T cell receptor beta chains derived from one specimen sequenced in a study of blood T cell repertoires in COVID-19. Generated by immunoSEQ multiplex PCR, the TCRdb table keeps only in-frame clones and is missing some. The repertoire holds about 150,000 clones, with roughly 87% as singletons. Material: PBMCs or T cells enriched from blood (not recorded which). These TCRs come from a middle-aged woman who had been exposed to COVID-19.

The chain recombines TRBV5-1 with TRBJ1-4; the match to TRBD1 covers 7 bases. The CDR3 length is 16 residues. V lost 4 bases to trimming and J lost 7 bases; unmatched junction nucleotides: 13. The germline V gene has CDR1 SGHRS and CDR2 YFSETQ. CDR3 bases: TGCGCCAGCAGCCTAGGGACAGCAAAAGGATTTGAAAAACTGTTTTTT. This codes for CASSLGTAKGFEKLFF.

J is TRBJ1-1 and V is TRBV20-1, with 7 positions matching TRBD1. Looked up from germline, CDR1 is DFQATT and CDR2 is SNEGSKA (reference sequence). The V gene end was trimmed by 5 bases and the J gene end by 6 bases; junction bases not matched to a gene: 3. CDR3 length equals 11 residues. CDR3 nucleotides: TGCAGTGCTCCCAGGGGGGCTGAAGCTTTCTTT. Amino acids: CSAPRGAEAFF.

The rearrangement joins TRBV18 to TRBJ2-3, with 10 bases identical to TRBD1. V gave up 8 bases and J gave up 6 bases; unmatched junction bases: 5. The CDR3 length is 13 residues. CDR1 and CDR2 from the germline V gene are KGHSH and LQKENI. CDR3 coding DNA: TGTGCCAGCACGACAGGGGGCGCCGATACGCAGTATTTT. Translating gives CASTTGGADTQYF.

To note about this clone: Relative to the germline gene, one junction end is altered; a read error may explain this. The chain has TRBV6-5 and TRBJ1-6; tentative D call: TRBD1 (5 bases). Germline-derived CDR1 and CDR2 are MNHEY and SVGAGI. The CDR3 length is 13 residues. CDR3 region: CASKGQPGSALHF. For the CDR3, the DNA is TGTGCCAGCAAGGGGCAGCCTGGTTCAGCCCTCCACTTT.

This sequence joins TRBV6-1 and TRBJ2-7, with TRBD1 matching over 12 bases. This CDR3 is built from 16 residues. Germline values: CDR1 MNHNS, CDR2 SASEGT. The V gene end was trimmed by 3 bases and the J gene end by 0 bases; junction bases not matched to a gene: 3. CDR3: CASSEGQGAPSYEQYF. The CDR3 DNA reads as TGTGCCAGCAGTGAGGGACAGGGGGCCCCCTCCTACGAGCAGTACTTC.

This chain joins TRBV5-4 and TRBJ2-7; 8 bases align to TRBD1. Losses at the gene ends were 3 bases for V and 5 bases for J; bases not matched to a gene: 7. In germline, CDR1 is SGHNT, CDR2 YYREEE (reference sequence). The CDR3 contains 14 residues. CDR3 protein: CASSSQGALDEQYF. As DNA, the CDR3 is TGTGCCAGCAGCTCCCAGGGGGCGCTGGACGAGCAGTACTTC.

V and J are TRBV2 and TRBJ2-7, with a tentative D call TRBD1 (6 bases). This CDR3 is 14 amino acids long. Trimming took 8 bases from V and 2 from J, leaving 16 bases between them. Looked up from germline, CDR1 is SNHLY and CDR2 is FYNNEI. The CDR3 region has the DNA TGTGCCAGCGATCCCGGGACAAAAACCTACGAGCAGTACTTC. Amino acid sequence: CASDPGTKTYEQYF.

V is TRBV27 and J is TRBJ2-5; 8 bases are shared with TRBD1. The ends lost 2 bases at V and 5 bases at J; junction bases unmatched: 1. The CDR3 extends over 13 amino acids. The germline V gene encodes CDR1 MNHEY and CDR2 SMNVEV (reference sequence). CDR3 in amino acids: CASSLNRGETQYF. DNA of the CDR3: TGTGCCAGCAGTTTAAACAGGGGGGAGACCCAGTACTTC.

The chain has TRBV27 and TRBJ2-1; 9 nucleotides agree with TRBD2. V shed 2 bases, J shed 2 bases, and the junction held 4 bases outside the gene matches. Germline V lookup: CDR1 MNHEY, CDR2 SMNVEV (reference sequence). The CDR3 has 16 residues. CDR3 sequence: CASSLGGTSPYNEQFF. The CDR3 nucleotides are TGTGCCAGCAGTTTAGGGGGGACTAGCCCCTACAATGAGCAGTTCTTC.

This rearrangement joins TRBV28 to TRBJ2-1; 10 bases match TRBD1. Germline V CDR1 and CDR2: MDHEN, SYDVKM. V trimming: 6 bases; J trimming: 6 bases; junction bases outside the gene matches: 5. This CDR3 comprises 14 residues. CDR3 protein: CASSDRGRVNEQFF. In DNA form, the CDR3 reads TGTGCCAGCAGCGACAGGGGGCGAGTCAATGAGCAGTTCTTC.

This sequence joins TRBV25-1 and TRBJ2-1, with 8 bases aligning to TRBD1. The ends lost 6 bases at V and 1 base at J; junction bases unmatched: 5. CDR1 MGHDK and CDR2 SYGVNS come from the germline V gene. The CDR3 spans 15 residues. The chain's CDR3 is CASSQRTGSYNEQFF. The CDR3 DNA is TGTGCCAGCAGCCAGAGGACAGGGTCCTACAATGAGCAGTTCTTC.

CDR3 DNA sequence: TGTGCCAGCAGCCCCGGAGCTGAAGCTTTCTTT. This translates into CASSPGAEAFF. This chain connects TRBV28 to TRBJ1-1; D remains unclear. CDR3 size: 11 residues. Trimming stripped 6 bases from V and 6 bases from J, with 8 bases between. Germline CDR1 and CDR2: MDHEN and SYDVKM.

This clone has a single count. The chain uses TRBV6-2 or TRBV6-3 and TRBJ2-3; 10 nucleotides agree with TRBD2. Germline trimming cut 0 bases from V and 2 bases from J; bases unmatched to any gene: 11. The CDR3 contains 19 residues. Germline-derived CDR1 and CDR2 are MNHEY and SVGEGT. For the CDR3, the DNA is TGTGCCAGCAGTTACTCGAGTAAGCGGACTAGCGGCAACACAGATACGCAGTATTTT. Amino acids: CASSYSSKRTSGNTDTQYF.

This clone has a handful of counts. The chain carries TRBV4-3 and TRBJ2-2, with D perhaps TRBD1 (6 bases). The CDR3 is 14 residues long. Per germline, CDR1 LGHNA and CDR2 YSLEER. V was clipped by 4 bases and J by 11 bases, with 17 bases between them. In DNA form, the CDR3 reads TGCGCCAGCAGCCCTAAAACAGGGTGGAGAGAGCTGTTTTTT. Protein product: CASSPKTGWRELFF.

This clone was observed once. The genes are TRBV14 and TRBJ1-1; TRBD1 agrees at 7 bases. CDR1 and CDR2 (germline): SGHDN, FVKESK. This CDR3 is built from 13 residues. The V and J ends lost 8 bases and 1 base, in that order; junction bases with no gene match: 4. CDR3 nucleotides: TGTGCCAGCGGGGGACAGCAGAACACTGAAGCTTTCTTT. Protein: CASGGQQNTEAFF. Filled out from reference TRBV14 and TRBJ1-1, the complete variable domain reads EAGVTQFPSHSVIEKGQTVTLRCDPISGHDNLYWYRRVMGKEIKFLLHFVKESKQDESGMPNNRFLAERTGGTYSTLKVQPAELEDSGVYFCASGGQQNTEAFFGQGTRLTVV.

The V call is TRBV18, the J call TRBJ1-1; the D is unclear. The CDR3 contains 13 residues. Looked up from germline, CDR1 is KGHSH and CDR2 is LQKENI. The ends were cut back, 3 bases at V and 0 bases at J, with 5 bases in the middle. CDR3 loop: CASSPGLNTEAFF. CDR3 DNA sequence: TGTGCCAGCTCACCCGGTCTGAACACTGAAGCTTTCTTT.

The rearrangement links TRBV7-6 to TRBJ2-2; 9 nucleotides line up with TRBD2. The germline CDR1 and CDR2 sequences are SGHVS and FNYEAQ. The CDR3 has 18 amino acids. V lost 1 base, J lost 3 bases, and 9 bases stayed unmatched. CDR3 in DNA: TGTGCCAGCAGCTTAGATGGGCTAGCGGGGTTCGACACCGGGGAGCTGTTTTTT. Translating gives CASSLDGLAGFDTGELFF.

This rearrangement joins TRBV11-1 to TRBJ2-3; 7 bases match TRBD2. CDR3 length: 15 amino acids. V lost 2 bases to trimming and J lost 2 bases; unmatched junction nucleotides: 4. Germline CDR1 SGHAT, CDR2 FQDESV (reference sequence). The CDR3 sequence is CASSLWGGDTDTQYF. The DNA of the CDR3 is TGTGCCAGCAGCTTATGGGGGGGGGACACAGATACGCAGTATTTT. The complete variable domain, with remaining parts taken from reference TRBV11-1 and TRBJ2-3, reads EAEVAQSPRYKITEKSQAVAFWCDPISGHATLYWYRQILGQGPELLVQFQDESVVDDSQLPKDRFSAERLKGVDSTLKIQPAELGDSAMYLCASSLWGGDTDTQYFGPGTRLTVL.